This passage covers 32 T cell receptor beta chains from one sample sequenced in a study of blood T cells in healthy people across ages. Then a second PCR, running about 6 to 12 cycles, was carried out with a sample-barcoded 5' primer and a J-beta primer mix. TCRdb re-called the 5' RACE reads with MiXCR, one entry per CDR3 protein. The sample lists around 1.5 million distinct CDR3 sequences; around 39% were seen once. Input material: blood. The receptors shown here come from a woman under 30 in good health.

This clonotype was counted only a few times. The chain combines TRBV5-1 with TRBJ2-5; 8 nucleotides match TRBD2. The germline V gene encodes CDR1 SGHRS and CDR2 YFSETQ. The CDR3 is 16 residues long. Germline trimming cut 4 bases from V and 11 bases from J; bases unmatched to any gene: 19. CDR3 residues: CASSQAAGADYNEQYF. The CDR3 nucleotides read TGCGCCAGCAGCCAAGCAGCGGGGGCCGATTACAATGAGCAGTACTTC.

The chain is built from TRBV2 and TRBJ2-7, with TRBD1 matching over 9 bases. Per the germline V gene, CDR1 is SNHLY and CDR2 is FYNNEI. J lost 6 bases, V lost 2 bases, and 8 bases had no gene match. The CDR3 runs to 15 residues. DNA for the CDR3: TGTGCCAGCAGTGAAAGCGTGGACAGGGGTGTCGAGCAGTACTTC. Translating it yields CASSESVDRGVEQYF.

For the CDR3, the DNA is TGCGCCAGCAGCCAAGTTCTGGCAAGCGAGCAGTACTTC. It encodes CASSQVLASEQYF. V is TRBV4-1 and J is TRBJ2-7; D remains unclear. The CDR3 is 13 amino acids. The V and J ends lost 1 base and 6 bases respectively, with 10 bases between them. CDR1 and CDR2 from the germline V gene are MGHRA and YSYEKL.

This clonotype has just a few counts. Sequence at one end of the junction differs from germline and may be a read error. V is TRBV7-2 and J is TRBJ1-5; no definite D call. There are 15 residues in the CDR3. The germline CDR1 and CDR2 sequences are SGHTA and FQGNSA. Here the CDR3 DNA reads TGTGCCAGCAGCCTAGCTGGCCATAGCAATCAGCCCCAGCATTTT. It specifies CASSLAGHSNQPQHF.

A single count supports this clonotype. The rearrangement uses TRBV6-2 or TRBV6-3 and TRBJ2-2; perhaps TRBD2 as D (7 bases). V lost 7 bases, J lost 5 bases, and 17 bases lay in between. CDR3 length: 15 residues. Germline V gives CDR1 MNHEY, CDR2 SVGEGT. The CDR3 here is CASNTPGGRTGELFF. For the CDR3, the DNA is TGTGCCAGCAACACCCCGGGGGGCCGGACCGGGGAGCTGTTTTTT.

The chain combines TRBV6-5 with TRBJ2-3; 7 bases fit TRBD2. J lost 3 bases, V lost 4 bases, and 4 bases had no gene match. The CDR3 covers 14 residues. Germline assignment: CDR1 MNHEY and CDR2 SVGAGI. The CDR3 region is CASSWTSATDTQYF. CDR3 coding DNA: TGTGCCAGCAGTTGGACTAGTGCGACAGATACGCAGTATTTT.

This clonotype was observed a handful of times. The chain carries TRBV9 and TRBJ1-2; D uncertain. Germline CDR1 and CDR2: SGDLS and YYNGEE. Trimming stripped 4 bases from V and 4 bases from J, with 11 bases between. The CDR3 sequence is 13 residues long. The CDR3 sequence: CASSSTAFYGYTF. DNA for the CDR3: TGTGCCAGCAGCTCGACGGCTTTCTATGGCTACACCTTC.

The chain links TRBV7-2 to TRBJ2-7, with 9 bases matching TRBD2. This CDR3 has 16 residues. The germline V gene has CDR1 SGHTA and CDR2 FQGNSA. Trimming removed 5 bases from V and 2 bases from J; junction bases left unmatched: 10. The CDR3 DNA reads as TGTGCCAGCAGCCCGTCTAGCGGGGAGATCCCCTACGAGCAGTACTTC. Encoded protein: CASSPSSGEIPYEQYF.

This clonotype showed up just a few times. The chain has TRBV5-1 and TRBJ2-4, with 8 bases fitting TRBD1. Gene TRBJ2-5 matches the end of the DNA better, so the J call may be wrong. The germline gives CDR1 SGHRS, CDR2 YFSETQ. This CDR3 is built from 16 residues. The DNA of the CDR3 is TGCGCCATCCCCTTTACCCGGGACAGGAGAATCGGGACCCAGTACTTC. It encodes CAIPFTRDRRIGTQYF.

This clonotype was seen more than once but under ten times. The J gene is TRBJ1-5, the V gene TRBV10-3; 9 bases fit TRBD1. Germline V gives CDR1 ENHRY, CDR2 SYGVKD. The V segment lost 2 bases and the J segment 3 bases; nucleotides outside the gene matches: 17. The CDR3 loop spans 20 amino acids. CDR3 DNA sequence: TGTGCCATCAGTGAGCCAGCCGGACAGGGGACTTCGGGAGTCAATCAGCCCCAGCATTTT. This codes for CAISEPAGQGTSGVNQPQHF.

The chain carries TRBV18 and TRBJ2-1, with D perhaps TRBD1 (5 bases). Trimming stripped 6 bases from V and 6 bases from J, with 18 bases between. Germline lookup yields CDR1 KGHSH and CDR2 LQKENI. This CDR3 contains 15 residues. The CDR3 spells CASSPRQQDFNEQFF. As DNA, the CDR3 is TGTGCCAGCTCGCCCCGACAGCAGGATTTCAATGAGCAGTTCTTC.

The chain carries TRBV9 and TRBJ2-5, with 7 bases matching TRBD2. There are 16 residues in the CDR3. Germline assignment: CDR1 SGDLS and CDR2 YYNGEE. J lost 2 bases, V lost 3 bases, and 10 bases had no gene match. The CDR3 nucleotides are TGTGCCAGCAGCGGCGGGAAGGGACTACCGCAAGAGACCCAGTACTTC. The encoded protein is CASSGGKGLPQETQYF.

Ten or more counts support this clonotype. This chain connects TRBV6-5 to TRBJ2-7; maybe TRBD1 (5 bases). Between the trimmed V and J ends, which lost 6 bases and 1 base, there was a span of 13 bases. Germline lookup yields CDR1 MNHEY and CDR2 SVGAGI. The CDR3 runs to 14 residues. This chain's CDR3 is CASRRTGSSYEQYF. The CDR3, as DNA: TGTGCCAGCAGGAGAACAGGATCATCCTACGAGCAGTACTTC.

V usage is TRBV3-1 and J usage is TRBJ2-3; 7 bases fit TRBD2. Germline values: CDR1 LGHDT, CDR2 YNNKEL (reference sequence). CDR3 length: 16 residues. The V segment lost 5 bases and the J segment 6 bases; nucleotides outside the gene matches: 14. The chain's CDR3 is CASSGRASGRRDTQYF. In DNA, the CDR3 is TGTGCCAGCAGCGGGCGGGCTAGCGGTAGGAGGGATACGCAGTATTTT.

The rearrangement links TRBV10-3 to TRBJ2-3; D is undetermined. The V gene's germline CDR1 is ENHRY and CDR2 SYGVKD. CDR3 length: 11 residues. Trimming left V 8 bases short and J 3 bases short, with 6 bases between. CDR3 amino acids: CAIRATDTQYF. The CDR3 nucleotides are TGTGCCATCCGAGCTACAGATACGCAGTATTTT.

This clonotype occurred a few times. The chain links TRBV6-1 to TRBJ2-7, with 8 bases aligning to TRBD2. Unmatched junction bases numbered 6, after V lost 3 bases and J lost 2 bases. Per germline, CDR1 MNHNS and CDR2 SASEGT. The CDR3 extends over 15 amino acids. The CDR3 here is CASSDSSSGPYEQYF. The CDR3 DNA sequence: TGTGCCAGCAGTGATTCGTCTAGCGGGCCCTACGAGCAGTACTTC.

The gene calls are TRBV7-9 and TRBJ2-2, with no clear D. The length of the CDR3 is 15 residues. V lost 5 bases and J lost 0, with 10 bases in between. Germline V gene lookup returns CDR1 SEHNR and CDR2 FQNEAQ (reference sequence). CDR3 residues: CASSPWTTNTGELFF. The CDR3 coding sequence is TGTGCCAGCAGCCCGTGGACCACGAACACCGGGGAGCTGTTTTTT.

This clonotype was counted a few times. The rearrangement links TRBV5-1 to TRBJ2-3, with 12 nucleotides matching TRBD2. CDR1 and CDR2 from the germline V gene are SGHRS and YFSETQ. The CDR3 is 16 residues long. J was trimmed by 4 bases and V by 2 bases; bases with no gene match: 5. CDR3 sequence (DNA): TGCGCCAGCAGCTTTACGACTAGCGGGGGATCAGATACGCAGTATTTT. Amino acids: CASSFTTSGGSDTQYF.

J is TRBJ2-3 and V is TRBV5-1; 9 bases agree with TRBD1. This CDR3 region has 14 residues. CDR1 SGHRS and CDR2 YFSETQ come from the germline V gene. The trim removed 7 bases at V and 3 bases at J, leaving 6 bases unmatched. The CDR3: CASQGTGKTDTQYF. The CDR3 DNA follows: TGCGCCAGCCAGGGGACAGGGAAAACAGATACGCAGTATTTT.

This clonotype was picked up a small number of times. The chain uses TRBV20-1 and TRBJ2-5; D not certain. The V gene's germline CDR1 is DFQATT and CDR2 SNEGSKA (reference sequence). Trimming removed 4 bases at V and 4 bases at J, with 10 bases between. The CDR3 has 12 residues. CDR3 sequence reads: CSAKPESETQYF. The DNA for the CDR3 is TGCAGTGCTAAACCCGAATCAGAGACCCAGTACTTC.

The chain carries TRBV4-1 and TRBJ2-6, with a possible D match to TRBD1 (6 bases). This CDR3 has 16 residues. Trimming removed 4 bases from V and 0 bases from J, with 10 bases in between. Germline CDR1 reads MGHRA; CDR2 reads YSYEKL. CDR3 DNA sequence: TGCGCCAGCAGCCGCGAGACAGGCTCTGGGGCCAACGTCCTGACTTTC. Translating gives CASSRETGSGANVLTF.

The rearrangement uses TRBV4-2 and TRBJ2-1, with unresolved D. Germline lookup yields CDR1 LGHNA and CDR2 YNFKEQ. V lost 0 bases and J 0 bases, leaving 12 bases between the germline ends. The CDR3 has 17 residues. The DNA of the CDR3 is TGTGCCAGCAGCCAAGATCCAGTATCCTTCTCCTACAATGAGCAGTTCTTC. Protein: CASSQDPVSFSYNEQFF.

This clonotype was observed many times. The rearrangement joins TRBV12-3 or TRBV12-4 to TRBJ2-7, with 9 bases fitting TRBD1. Losses at the gene ends were 6 bases for V and 2 bases for J; bases not matched to a gene: 5. This CDR3 has 14 residues. CDR3 sequence (DNA): TGTGCCAGCAGCTTGGGACAGGGCCCCTACGAGCAGTACTTC. It is translated as CASSLGQGPYEQYF.

This clonotype was counted a few times. This chain joins TRBV5-1 and TRBJ2-1; 7 bases fit TRBD2. This CDR3 has 14 residues. The germline CDR1 and CDR2 sequences are SGHRS and YFSETQ. V trimming: 4 bases; J trimming: 6 bases; junction bases outside the gene matches: 7. CDR3 DNA sequence: TGCGCCAGCAGCGGGGGGGGAGTAGTCAATGAGCAGTTCTTC. This sequence encodes CASSGGGVVNEQFF.

This clonotype occurred a few times. The V gene is TRBV4-1, the J gene TRBJ2-5, with D possibly TRBD2 on 6 matching bases. V lost 2 bases and J 5 bases, leaving 21 bases between the germline ends. CDR1 MGHRA and CDR2 YSYEKL come from the germline V gene. The CDR3 loop spans 17 amino acids. The CDR3 here is CASSQPSSGGIMETQYF. The CDR3 bases are TGCGCCAGCAGCCAACCTTCCTCGGGCGGGATAATGGAGACCCAGTACTTC.

The chain has TRBV5-1 and TRBJ1-2; 8 positions match TRBD1. The CDR3 consists of 14 residues. Germline V gene sequence: CDR1 SGHRS, CDR2 YFSETQ. V lost 4 bases, J lost 7 bases, and 9 bases stayed unmatched. The CDR3 loop reads CASSQVTGEGGYTF. The CDR3 nucleotides are TGCGCCAGCAGCCAAGTGACAGGGGAGGGTGGCTACACCTTC. The variable domain in full, with the rest retrieved from reference TRBV5-1 and TRBJ1-2, is KAGVTQTPRYLIKTRGQQVTLSCSPISGHRSVSWYQQTPGQGLQFLFEYFSETQRNKGNFPGRFSGRQFSNSRSEMNVSTLELGDSALYLCASSQVTGEGGYTFGSGTRLTVV.

The chain couples TRBV6-1 to TRBJ2-5; D gene ambiguous. The DNA end is more similar to TRBJ2-7, so the J call may be wrong. The CDR3 spans 11 residues. The V gene's germline CDR1 is MNHNS and CDR2 SASEGT. The CDR3 loop is CASSDWYEQYF. The CDR3 region has the DNA TGTGCCAGCAGTGATTGGTACGAGCAGTACTTC.

This chain connects TRBV23-1 to TRBJ2-4; TRBD2 might be the D (6 bases). TRBV23-1 is marked as an open reading frame, function uncertain. The CDR3 sequence is 16 residues long. V lost 8 bases and J 0 bases, leaving 17 bases between the germline ends. The CDR3 DNA is TGCGCCAGCGCGGGGCCCAGGGCTCAAGCCAAAAACATTCAGTACTTC. Translated: CASAGPRAQAKNIQYF.

This chain connects TRBV4-1 to TRBJ1-2; 7 positions agree with TRBD1. The CDR3 is 14 amino acids. The germline V gene has CDR1 MGHRA and CDR2 YSYEKL. V gave up 6 bases and J gave up 6 bases; unmatched junction bases: 10. CDR3 sequence (DNA): TGCGCCAGCAGTCCCGAAGGCAGGGGGAATGGCTACACCTTC. Translation gives CASSPEGRGNGYTF.

The chain couples TRBV7-9 to TRBJ1-1, with a weak D call TRBD1 (5 bases). CDR1 and CDR2 from the germline V gene are SEHNR and FQNEAQ (reference sequence). The germline V and J ends were trimmed by 5 bases and 0 bases, with 13 bases remaining between them. This CDR3 comprises 15 residues. CDR3 sequence: CASSLIRGVNTEAFF. CDR3 bases: TGTGCCAGCAGCCTTATTCGGGGCGTGAACACTGAAGCTTTCTTT. Based on the CDR3 plus reference TRBV7-9 and TRBJ1-1, the full variable domain is DTGVSQNPRHKITKRGQNVTFRCDPISEHNRLYWYRQTLGQGPEFLTYFQNEAQLEKSRLLSDRFSAERPKGSFSTLEIQRTEQGDSAMYLCASSLIRGVNTEAFFGQGTRLTVV.

In this sample, this clonotype turned up many times. The rearrangement uses TRBV29-1 and TRBJ2-3; no reliable D call. Germline V lookup: CDR1 SQVTM, CDR2 ANQGSEA. The CDR3 covers 13 residues. Trimming shortened V by 5 bases and J by 3 bases, and 12 bases separated the two germline ends. CDR3 loop: CSVNPYGTDTQYF. DNA for the CDR3: TGCAGCGTTAATCCCTACGGTACAGATACGCAGTATTTT.

With respect to this clonotype: An end of the junction differs from the germline gene, which may be a read error. The V and J genes are TRBV2 and TRBJ1-2; no clear D. The germline V gene encodes CDR1 SNHLY and CDR2 FYNNEI. There are 12 residues in the CDR3. The CDR3 spells CTSGLGGYGYTF. CDR3 DNA sequence: TGTACCAGCGGACTCGGCGGCTATGGCTACACCTTC. Supplemented by reference TRBV2 and TRBJ1-2, the full variable domain reads EPEVTQTPSHQVTQMGQEVILRCVPISNHLYFYWYRQILGQKVEFLVSFYNNEISEKSEIFDDQFSVERPDGSNFTLKIRSTKLEDSAMYFCTSGLGGYGYTFGSGTRLTVV.